Following are 16 T cell receptor beta chains from one sample sequenced in a study of OX40 agonist ivuxolimab in advanced cancers. Sequenced by immunoSEQ multiplex PCR; TCRdb stores in-frame clones only, minus some. The sample gives tens of thousands of clones, 75% to 90% of which show up once; 0.94% is in the top ten. The material sequenced was CD4+ or CD8+ T cells sorted from blood, taken in a trial of the OX40 agonist ivuxolimab. These receptor sequences come from an adult with an advanced solid tumor such as melanoma, head and neck, liver or kidney cancer.

V and J are TRBV6-5 and TRBJ2-2, with a tentative D call TRBD1 (7 bases). V was shortened by 4 bases and J by 4 bases, with 16 bases between the two germline ends. This CDR3 comprises 16 residues. Germline assignment: CDR1 MNHEY and CDR2 SVGAGI. The CDR3 coding sequence is TGTGCCAGCAGTTCTTGGCGTCAGGGGGGCACCGGGGAGCTGTTTTTT. Translating it yields CASSSWRQGGTGELFF.

This chain links TRBV2 with TRBJ1-4, with D hard to call. V lost 6 bases, J lost 8 bases, and 13 bases lay in between. Germline V CDR1 and CDR2: SNHLY, FYNNEI. This CDR3 is 13 amino acids long. The CDR3, as DNA: TGTGCCAGCAGAAGGCTCCAAGGGGAAAAACTGTTTTTT. Protein product: CASRRLQGEKLFF.

The chain couples TRBV6-1 to TRBJ1-1, with TRBD1 matching over 7 bases. From germline, CDR1 is MNHNS and CDR2 SASEGT. V trimming: 6 bases; J trimming: 3 bases; junction bases outside the gene matches: 4. The CDR3 is 13 amino acids. CDR3 DNA sequence: TGTGCCAGCAGGGCCAGGGGGGACACTGAAGCTTTCTTT. Residues: CASRARGDTEAFF.

This rearrangement joins TRBV7-6 to TRBJ2-3; 11 nucleotides agree with TRBD2. J gave up 5 bases and V 5 bases, and 9 bases lay outside the gene matches. Germline V gene lookup returns CDR1 SGHVS and CDR2 FNYEAQ. This CDR3 spans 16 amino acids. The CDR3 nucleotides read TGTGCCAGCAGCCTTAGCGGGAGGGCCGACATAGATACGCAGTATTTT. It codes for CASSLSGRADIDTQYF.

V is TRBV19 and J is TRBJ1-1; D may be TRBD1 (5 bases). The germline V gene has CDR1 LNHDA and CDR2 SQIVND (reference sequence). Trimming stripped 3 bases from V and 2 bases from J, with 10 bases between. This CDR3 comprises 14 residues. The CDR3 sequence is CASSMYRPNTEAFF. In DNA form, the CDR3 reads TGTGCCAGTAGTATGTACAGGCCTAACACTGAAGCTTTCTTT.

There are a few counts of this clone. This chain uses TRBV19 with TRBJ1-6, with 8 bases matching TRBD1. The CDR3 is made up of 12 amino acids. V trimming: 5 bases; J trimming: 14 bases; junction bases outside the gene matches: 5. Germline lookup yields CDR1 LNHDA and CDR2 SQIVND (reference sequence). The CDR3 coding sequence is TGTGCCAGTAGTCGCCAGGGACAGGCCCTCCACTTT. As protein: CASSRQGQALHF. The full variable domain, its missing parts supplied by reference TRBV19 and TRBJ1-6, is DGGITQSPKYLFRKEGQNVTLSCEQNLNHDAMYWYRQDPGQGLRLIYYSQIVNDFQKGDIAEGYSVSREKKESFPLTVTSAQKNPTAFYLCASSRQGQALHFGNGTRLTVT.

The CDR3 spells CASSSAGQGASLRYGYTF. Here the CDR3 DNA reads TGTGCCAGCAGCTCAGCGGGACAGGGGGCCTCCCTACGCTATGGCTACACCTTC. The rearrangement uses TRBV7-9 and TRBJ1-2; the match to TRBD1 covers 12 bases. Germline assignment: CDR1 SEHNR and CDR2 FQNEAQ (reference sequence). Losses at the gene ends were 4 bases for V and 4 bases for J; bases not matched to a gene: 13. This CDR3 spans 18 amino acids.

This chain links TRBV9 with TRBJ1-4; D is unclear. Germline V gene lookup returns CDR1 SGDLS and CDR2 YYNGEE. CDR3 size: 15 residues. The V gene lost 0 bases and the J gene lost 4 bases, with 10 bases spanning the gap. The CDR3 DNA sequence: TGTGCCAGCAGCGTAGAGGCAGGCCGTAATGAAAAACTGTTTTTT. It codes for CASSVEAGRNEKLFF.

This clone was counted once. The genes are TRBV13 and TRBJ2-7; possibly TRBD1 or TRBD2 for D (7 bases each). The V end lost 3 bases, the J end lost 0 bases, and 15 bases lay between the germline ends. This CDR3 spans 16 amino acids. Germline values: CDR1 PRHDT, CDR2 FYEKMQ (reference sequence). The CDR3 DNA is TGTGCCAGCAGCTTCAGGGGGGGCCTTAGCTCCTACGAGCAGTACTTC. Translating gives CASSFRGGLSSYEQYF. Full variable domain (rest looked up from reference TRBV13 and TRBJ2-7): AAGVIQSPRHLIKEKRETATLKCYPIPRHDTVYWYQQGPGQDPQFLISFYEKMQSDKGSIPDRFSAQQFSDYHSELNMSSLELGDSALYFCASSFRGGLSSYEQYFGPGTRLTVT.

The table lists this clone with a count of one. The chain recombines TRBV9 with TRBJ2-3; either TRBD1 or TRBD2 may supply D (6 bases each). The V and J ends lost 0 bases and 6 bases respectively, with 17 bases between them. Germline assignment: CDR1 SGDLS and CDR2 YYNGEE. This CDR3 has 16 amino acids. The CDR3 sequence is CASSVAAGGPVDTQYF. CDR3 DNA sequence: TGTGCCAGCAGCGTAGCCGCCGGGGGCCCAGTGGATACGCAGTATTTT.

The chain is built from TRBV7-2 and TRBJ1-5, with 10 bases identical to TRBD1. The CDR3 sequence is 15 residues long. Germline CDR1 reads SGHTA; CDR2 reads FQGNSA. V was clipped by 5 bases and J by 4 bases; unmatched bases: 5. Here the CDR3 reads CASSLGQGVNQPQHF. CDR3 sequence (DNA): TGTGCCAGCAGCCTCGGACAGGGGGTTAATCAGCCCCAGCATTTT.

This chain uses TRBV5-4 with TRBJ1-1, with 11 positions matching TRBD1. Germline V gene sequence: CDR1 SGHNT, CDR2 YYREEE (reference sequence). The CDR3 sequence is 14 residues long. J was trimmed by 5 bases and V by 4 bases; bases with no gene match: 4. In DNA, the CDR3 is TGTGCCAGCAGCCCAGGGACAGGGGGGACTGAAGCTTTCTTT. It codes for CASSPGTGGTEAFF.

V is TRBV11-2 and J is TRBJ2-1, with TRBD1 as a possible D gene (5 bases). The CDR3 totals 14 residues. V lost 5 bases and J 4 bases, leaving 12 bases between the germline ends. Germline CDR1 reads SGHAT; CDR2 reads FQNNGV. CDR3 loop: CASSPSDSYNEQFF. The CDR3 DNA reads TGTGCCAGCAGCCCCTCTGACAGTTACAATGAGCAGTTCTTC.

The chain joins TRBV5-4 to TRBJ2-5; D uncertain. Germline V gives CDR1 SGHNT, CDR2 YYREEE (reference sequence). The V end was cut by 5 bases, the J end by 5 bases, with 16 bases between. The CDR3 totals 14 residues. CDR3 region: CASSSRFHGETQYF. Here the CDR3 DNA reads TGTGCCAGCAGTTCACGGTTCCATGGGGAGACCCAGTACTTC.

J is TRBJ1-1 and V is TRBV5-4; TRBD1 might be the D (5 bases). Trimming shortened V by 3 bases and J by 7 bases, and 19 bases separated the two germline ends. CDR1 is SGHNT and CDR2 is YYREEE in the germline V gene (reference sequence). CDR3 length: 15 residues. The CDR3 DNA sequence: TGTGCCAGCAGCTCCCCTCAGGGCCCCGACTTTGAAGCTTTCTTT. It encodes CASSSPQGPDFEAFF. Full variable domain (rest looked up from reference TRBV5-4 and TRBJ1-1): ETGVTQSPTHLIKTRGQQVTLRCSSQSGHNTVSWYQQALGQGPQFIFQYYREEENGRGNFPPRFSGLQFPNYSSELNVNALELDDSALYLCASSSPQGPDFEAFFGQGTRLTVV.

The V call is TRBV11-2, the J call TRBJ2-2; possibly TRBD2 for D (5 bases). Trimming took 2 bases from V and 1 from J, leaving 11 bases between them. The CDR3 has 16 amino acids. Germline lookup yields CDR1 SGHAT and CDR2 FQNNGV. As DNA, the CDR3 is TGTGCCAGCAGCTTACGGGGAGTCGGGAACACCGGGGAGCTGTTTTTT. It yields the protein CASSLRGVGNTGELFF.